The clone carrying this TCR beta chain was seen just once. Profiling relied on immunoSEQ multiplex PCR, and the TCRdb table lists in-frame clones only, not all of them. This sample has 300,000 to 350,000 clones, with around 90% found just once. This CDR3 has 16 amino acids. Germline CDR1 reads LNHDA; CDR2 reads SQIVND (reference sequence). With 5 bases clipped from V and 0 bases from J, the junction kept 5 bases outside the gene matches. These data originate in a study of blood T cell repertoires in COVID-19. Study summary: Both acute and convalescent COVID-19 samples were obtained from the United States, Italy and Spain.

Adults between roughly 18 and 89 years of age took part from fewer than 30 US areas. Cohorts were assigned according to the clinical history that participants reported. The specimen was PBMCs or T cells enriched from blood (not recorded which). V gene TRBV19 combines with J gene TRBJ2-3; 10 nucleotides match TRBD2. This sequence was found in a woman aged 18-29 years with acute COVID-19. Here the CDR3 DNA reads TGTGCCAGTAGTGTCCGGACTAGCGGAAGCACAGATACGCAGTATTTT. This sequence encodes CASSVRTSGSTDTQYF.